This is a list of T cell receptor beta chains from one sample in a study of CD8+CD57+ T cells in acquired aplastic anemia. From the reads, TCRdb called clonotypes with MiXCR, one entry per CDR3 protein. The sample has some 42,000 distinct CDR3 sequences, approximately 67% seen once. Sequenced material: sorted CD4+, CD8+, or CD8+CD57+ T cells (not recorded which) from PBMCs. These receptors were collected from a human donor in good health, serving as a control. CDR3s include the opening cysteine and the closing phenylalanine or tryptophan. D genes are given only for firm matches. Rows give clone size only sometimes, using once, few, many, or a class for an expanded clone.

V gene,D gene,J gene,clone size,CDR3 DNA,CDR3 protein
TRBV7-6,TRBD1,TRBJ2-1,-,TGTGCCAGCAGCGCGCGGGACAGGGCCGAGCAGTTCTTC,CASSARDRAEQFF
TRBV29-1,-,TRBJ2-7,-,TGCAGCGCCCATACGCGTAGCTCCTACGAGCAGTACTTC,CSAHTRSSYEQYF
TRBV10-3,-,TRBJ2-6,-,TGTGCCATCAGTGAAAGGGGAGTGGGAGCTGGGGCCAACGTCCTGACTTTC,CAISERGVGAGANVLTF
TRBV2,-,TRBJ2-3,once,TGTGCCAGCAAGGGTGGCACAGATACGCAGTATTTT,CASKGGTDTQYF
TRBV12-3/TRBV12-4,-,TRBJ1-2,many,TGTGCCAGCAGTTTAGCTTCAGGGAACCGTAACTATGGCTACACCTTC,CASSLASGNRNYGYTF
TRBV19,TRBD2,TRBJ2-5,-,TGTGTCAGTAGTCCGGGGGGTAGAGAGACCCAGTACTTC,CVSSPGGRETQYF
TRBV10-3,-,TRBJ1-5,-,TGTGCCATCAGTGAGACACAGGAGCAGCCCCAGCATTTT,CAISETQEQPQHF
TRBV7-3,-,TRBJ1-1,-,TGTGCCAGCAGCTACAGCCTTAGCACTGAAGCTTTCTTT,CASSYSLSTEAFF
TRBV10-3,-,TRBJ1-5,-,TGTGCCATCAAGGGAACAGTTTCGGACCAGCCCCAGCATTTT,CAIKGTVSDQPQHF
TRBV11-3,TRBD1,TRBJ2-1,-,TGTGCCAGTTGGACAGGTGGTGATGAGCAGTTCTTC,CASWTGGDEQFF
TRBV12-5,-,TRBJ2-3,-,TGTGCTAGTGGTTCCCGTCAGGGGGGGGCAAACACAGATACGCAGTATTTT,CASGSRQGGANTDTQYF
TRBV7-2,-,TRBJ1-2,-,TGTGCCAGCGGCTTTGGCAGAGCTAACTATGGCTACACCTTC,CASGFGRANYGYTF
TRBV30,-,TRBJ1-4,many,TGTGCCTGGAGGATACCTCAGAAGACAACTAATGAAAAACTGTTTTTT,CAWRIPQKTTNEKLFF
TRBV5-6,-,TRBJ2-7,-,TGTGCCAGCAGCTATGGGGGATGGGAGCAGTACTTC,CASSYGGWEQYF
TRBV15,-,TRBJ1-5,-,TGTGCCACCAGCAGAGATTATAGCAATCAGCCCCAGCATTTT,CATSRDYSNQPQHF
TRBV2,-,TRBJ1-6,-,TGTGCCAGCAGCGGAGAAGGTTCACCCCTCCACTTT,CASSGEGSPLHF
TRBV6-1,TRBD1,TRBJ2-7,many,TGTGCCAGCAGTATTTCGGGGACAGGGCCTTACGAGCAGTACTTC,CASSISGTGPYEQYF
TRBV30,TRBD1,TRBJ1-6,many,TGTGCCTGGAGTGGCGGGACAGGGCGTAATTCACCCCTCCACTTT,CAWSGGTGRNSPLHF
TRBV4-3,TRBD1,TRBJ2-7,-,TGCGCCAGCAGCCAAGAACGAACAGGGGGAACCTACGAGCAGTACTTC,CASSQERTGGTYEQYF
TRBV9,TRBD2,TRBJ2-1,many,TGTGCCAGCAGCGTGACTAGCGGGGGGCCATTCAATGAGCAGTTCTTC,CASSVTSGGPFNEQFF
TRBV9,TRBD2,TRBJ2-1,-,TGTGCCTGCAGCGTAGATGGGAGCGGGGGGGACAATGAGCAGCTCTTC,CACSVDGSGGDNEQLF
TRBV15,-,TRBJ2-2,-,TGTGCCACCAACCACCTCGACACCGGGGAGCTGTTTTTT,CATNHLDTGELFF
TRBV7-3,-,TRBJ2-1,-,TGTGCCAGCAGCTTGAGGGTCGGGAGAGGTGATGAGCAGTTCTTC,CASSLRVGRGDEQFF
TRBV7-9,TRBD1,TRBJ2-7,-,TGTGCCAGCAGCAGCACCGGGACAGGCTACGAGCAGTACTTC,CASSSTGTGYEQYF
TRBV15,-,TRBJ1-2,-,TGTGCCACCAGCAGAGACTGGCAGGAGAATGGCTACACCTTC,CATSRDWQENGYTF
TRBV14,-,TRBJ2-1,once,TGTGCCAGCAGCCAAGGGCGGGAAAAGCAGTTCTTC,CASSQGREKQFF
TRBV7-8,TRBD2,TRBJ2-7,-,TGTGCCAGCAGCGACTTGACTAGCGGACTCTACGAGCAGTACTTC,CASSDLTSGLYEQYF
TRBV20-1,TRBD2,TRBJ2-3,-,TGCAGTGCTAGTCTACTAGCGGGGGCCCGAAGCACAGATACGCAGTATTTT,CSASLLAGARSTDTQYF
TRBV24-1,-,TRBJ1-1,-,TGTGCCACCAGTGAACCGGGACGAAGGGAAGCTTTCTTT,CATSEPGRREAFF